This T cell receptor (beta chain) appears in the sequencing data of a study of response to subunit inactivated influenza vaccine. One entry per CDR3 protein, called by TCRdb with MiXCR from the RT-PCR reads. The top ten clones hold 2.5% to 3% of a sample with some 540,000 distinct CDR3 sequences, under 30% of them seen once. The CDR3 extends over 12 amino acids. V was pared by 3 bases and J by 6 bases, with 9 bases between. This clonotype has a handful of counts. This sample was also put to use in a study of T cells expressing NK-cell markers. That paper states: Beta-chain TCR cDNA was generated via 5'RACE template switching with UMIs. Several experiments confined sorting to alpha-beta TCR T cells with an anti-gamma-delta TCR antibody. Of the CD8+ T cells in about 6 donors, roughly 1.0-7.5% belonged to dominant NKG2C+ clonotypes. For a handful of donors, these clonotypes were likewise the leading ones in the CD3+CD56-NKG2C+ fraction.

This receptor was identified in a middle-aged man who received an inactivated influenza vaccine. The specimen was CD4+ T cells sorted from PBMCs, collected roughly 12 days after vaccination. The chain links TRBV12-3 or TRBV12-4 to TRBJ2-7; D is ambiguous. The DNA for the CDR3 is TGTGCCAGCAGTTTTGCCGGACCCGAGCAGTACTTC. It yields the protein CASSFAGPEQYF.